This is a list of T cell receptor beta chains from one sample in a study of memory CD4+ T cells and cytomegalovirus serostatus. The assay was immunoSEQ multiplex PCR, and TCRdb's table has in-frame clones only and misses some. The sample has about 82,000 clones, around 80% seen once. Sequenced input: memory CD4+ T cells from blood. These receptors came from an adult in good health and CMV-seronegative. Both conserved end residues are part of each CDR3. D genes are given only for firm matches. Not every row has a clone size; where given, it reads once, few, many or a size class.

D: TRBD1; size: once; J: TRBJ1-6; V: TRBV9; DNA: TGTGCCAGCAGCTCGGGGACAGGGGGTAATTCACCCCTCCACTTT; CDR3: CASSSGTGGNSPLHF
D: TRBD1; size: once; J: TRBJ2-1; V: TRBV5-4; DNA: TGTGCCAGCAGCCAGGGACAGGGGAACGGCGGGGAGCAGTTCTTC; CDR3: CASSQGQGNGGEQFF
D: .; size: .; J: TRBJ2-1; V: TRBV4-1; DNA: TGCGCCAGCTCAGGGGAAGGACCTACACAGTTCTTC; CDR3: CASSGEGPTQFF
D: .; size: once; J: TRBJ1-4; V: TRBV5-4; DNA: TGTGCCAGCAGCTTGGATTTGCATAATGAAAAACTGTTTTTT; CDR3: CASSLDLHNEKLFF
D: .; size: .; J: TRBJ2-7; V: TRBV9; DNA: TGTGCCAGCAGCGTACCGGTCCCAGCCCTTGTTGGCGAGCAGTACTTC; CDR3: CASSVPVPALVGEQYF
D: .; size: .; J: TRBJ1-5; V: TRBV19; DNA: TGTGCCAGTAGTATGTTAGAGGGCTGGGATCAGCCCCAGCATTTT; CDR3: CASSMLEGWDQPQHF
D: .; size: few; J: TRBJ1-6; V: TRBV11-2; DNA: TGTGCCAGCAGCCCGTCGAGGAGGGTAAATTCACCCCTCCACTTT; CDR3: CASSPSRRVNSPLHF
D: TRBD1; size: few; J: TRBJ2-2; V: TRBV6-5; DNA: TGTGCCAGCAGCCCGACAGGGACCACCGGGGAGCTGTTTTTT; CDR3: CASSPTGTTGELFF
D: .; size: .; J: TRBJ1-2; V: TRBV7-3; DNA: TGTGCCAGCAGCTCAGGAACTGGGGCCTATGGCTACACCTTC; CDR3: CASSSGTGAYGYTF
D: .; size: .; J: TRBJ2-6; V: TRBV5-1; DNA: TGCGCCACCTCACAGGGTTCGAGGGCCAACGTCCTGACTTTC; CDR3: CATSQGSRANVLTF